The 31 T cell receptor beta chains reported below all come from one sample, sequenced in a study of cytomegalovirus exposure and HLA in healthy donors. The primer mix had 60 Vbeta and 13 Jbeta primers. Generated by immunoSEQ multiplex PCR, the TCRdb table keeps only in-frame clones and is missing some. The table shows approximately 100,000 clones, with approximately 79% occurring only once. Sequencing used PBMCs. The receptors come from a man aged 55 to 70 in good health and CMV-seropositive.

This rearrangement joins TRBV28 to TRBJ1-2; D is perhaps TRBD1 (6 bases). This CDR3 is built from 13 residues. V was clipped by 4 bases and J by 4 bases, with 10 bases between them. Germline lookup yields CDR1 MDHEN and CDR2 SYDVKM. The chain's CDR3 is CASSSGQTYGYTF. The CDR3 DNA follows: TGTGCCAGCAGTTCTGGACAGACCTATGGCTACACCTTC.

This clone occurred once. The chain combines TRBV18 with TRBJ1-1; D is possibly TRBD1 (5 bases). Germline CDR1 is KGHSH and CDR2 is LQKENI. This CDR3 is 15 amino acids long. The V end was cut by 2 bases, the J end by 4 bases, with 14 bases between. The CDR3 DNA sequence: TGTGCCAGCTCACCAATTGGGGGGGTAGGCACTGAAGCTTTCTTT. Amino acid sequence: CASSPIGGVGTEAFF.

This rearrangement joins TRBV27 to TRBJ2-2; 7 nucleotides line up with TRBD2. J lost 1 base, V lost 2 bases, and 1 base had no gene match. The CDR3 is 15 residues long. CDR1 is MNHEY and CDR2 is SMNVEV in the germline V gene (reference sequence). The CDR3 here is CASSLGRVNTGELFF. CDR3 DNA: TGTGCCAGCAGTTTAGGGAGGGTGAACACCGGGGAGCTGTTTTTT.

This rearrangement joins TRBV4-1 to TRBJ2-3; TRBD2 agrees at 13 bases. Germline V CDR1 and CDR2: MGHRA, YSYEKL. The CDR3 covers 16 residues. The V segment lost 2 bases and the J segment 6 bases; nucleotides outside the gene matches: 5. CDR3 loop: CASSQTSGGAWDTQYF. The CDR3 DNA is TGCGCCAGCAGCCAAACTAGCGGGGGGGCCTGGGATACGCAGTATTTT.

The chain combines TRBV7-2 with TRBJ1-1; no clear D. The CDR3 is made up of 11 amino acids. CDR1 and CDR2 from the germline V gene are SGHTA and FQGNSA. Trimming removed 3 bases from V and 5 bases from J, with 4 bases in between. The CDR3 nucleotides are TGTGCCAGCAGCTTTCTTACTGAAGCTTTCTTT. The encoded protein is CASSFLTEAFF.

The rearrangement uses TRBV6-1 and TRBJ2-3, with TRBD2 matching 8 bases. Germline CDR1 reads MNHNS; CDR2 reads SASEGT. The ends lost 1 base at V and 4 bases at J; junction bases unmatched: 7. The CDR3 loop spans 16 amino acids. The CDR3 DNA sequence: TGTGCCAGCAGTGAAGGGGCGGGGGGTAAAGCAGATACGCAGTATTTT. Its translation is CASSEGAGGKADTQYF.

The rearrangement links TRBV28 to TRBJ2-5, with unresolved D. CDR1 and CDR2 from the germline V gene are MDHEN and SYDVKM. CDR3 length: 12 amino acids. Trimming took 1 base from V and 4 from J, leaving 4 bases between them. CDR3 in DNA: TGTGCCAGCAGTTTATCGTTAGAGACCCAGTACTTC. It codes for CASSLSLETQYF.

This clone turned up a few times. The chain combines TRBV5-6 with TRBJ1-1, with a possible D match to TRBD1 (6 bases). Trimming left V 4 bases short and J 1 base short, with 8 bases between. This CDR3 comprises 13 residues. Germline V gene lookup returns CDR1 SGHDT and CDR2 YYEEEE. The CDR3 loop is CASSKDRNTEAFF. The DNA for the CDR3 is TGTGCCAGCAGCAAGGACAGGAACACTGAAGCTTTCTTT. Filled out from reference TRBV5-6 and TRBJ1-1, the complete variable domain reads DAGVTQSPTHLIKTRGQQVTLRCSPKSGHDTVSWYQQALGQGPQFIFQYYEEEERQRGNFPDRFSGHQFPNYSSELNVNALLLGDSALYLCASSKDRNTEAFFGQGTRLTVV.

This chain connects TRBV7-6 to TRBJ2-6; D perhaps matches TRBD1 (6 bases). V lost 4 bases, J lost 3 bases, and 16 bases lay in between. This CDR3 is 17 amino acids long. Germline assignment: CDR1 SGHVS and CDR2 FNYEAQ. The CDR3 nucleotides read TGTGCCAGCAGCTCGGCACAGGGTGGAATTGGGGCCAACGTCCTGACTTTC. Its translation is CASSSAQGGIGANVLTF.

The V and J genes are TRBV2 and TRBJ2-7; the match to TRBD1 covers 7 bases. V trimming: 8 bases; J trimming: 7 bases; junction bases outside the gene matches: 14. This CDR3 is built from 14 residues. CDR1 is SNHLY and CDR2 is FYNNEI in the germline V gene. The CDR3 sequence is CASVEGGLTREQYF. CDR3 nucleotides: TGTGCCAGCGTGGAAGGGGGCCTAACTCGGGAGCAGTACTTC. The whole variable domain, filled in from reference TRBV2 and TRBJ2-7, reads EPEVTQTPSHQVTQMGQEVILRCVPISNHLYFYWYRQILGQKVEFLVSFYNNEISEKSEIFDDQFSVERPDGSNFTLKIRSTKLEDSAMYFCASVEGGLTREQYFGPGTRLTVT.

The gene calls are TRBV6-5 and TRBJ2-3; TRBD1 might be the D (6 bases). The V gene lost 0 bases and the J gene lost 4 bases, with 14 bases spanning the gap. The CDR3 is 16 residues long. Germline V CDR1 and CDR2: MNHEY, SVGAGI. The CDR3, as DNA: TGTGCCAGCAGTTACTCGCAGGGGTTAAGGGCAGATACGCAGTATTTT. This gives the protein CASSYSQGLRADTQYF.

The rearrangement uses TRBV19 and TRBJ2-3, with 9 bases aligning to TRBD1. J gave up 6 bases and V 1 base, and 8 bases lay outside the gene matches. Germline CDR1 LNHDA, CDR2 SQIVND (reference sequence). The CDR3 is 16 amino acids. CDR3 region: CASSIAETGGRDTQYF. The CDR3 region has the DNA TGTGCCAGTAGTATAGCGGAGACAGGGGGAAGGGATACGCAGTATTTT.

The chain carries TRBV5-4 and TRBJ1-3; no clear D. With 4 bases removed from V and 0 bases from J, the gap between germline ends came to 11 bases. The germline gives CDR1 SGHNT, CDR2 YYREEE (reference sequence). This CDR3 is 15 amino acids long. CDR3 region: CASSPGLSSGNTIYF. Here the CDR3 DNA reads TGTGCCAGCAGCCCCGGACTGTCCTCTGGAAACACCATATATTTT.

The chain has TRBV7-2 and TRBJ2-3, with 8 bases fitting TRBD1. The CDR3 length is 16 residues. The trim removed 0 bases at V and 6 bases at J, leaving 8 bases unmatched. Germline V gene sequence: CDR1 SGHTA, CDR2 FQGNSA. The CDR3 protein is CASSLANQGAGDTQYF. CDR3 bases: TGTGCCAGCAGCTTAGCGAACCAGGGGGCCGGGGATACGCAGTATTTT.

V usage is TRBV10-3 and J usage is TRBJ2-3, with D perhaps matching TRBD2 (5 bases). This CDR3 comprises 12 residues. From germline, CDR1 is ENHRY and CDR2 SYGVKD. Deletions cut 0 bases from V and 8 bases from J, with 6 bases between. Here the CDR3 reads CAISESGGTQYF. DNA for the CDR3: TGTGCCATCAGTGAGTCTGGAGGTACGCAGTATTTT.

This chain links TRBV10-3 with TRBJ1-1, with D possibly TRBD1 on 6 matching bases. The CDR3 has 14 amino acids. Per germline, CDR1 ENHRY and CDR2 SYGVKD. The V gene lost 5 bases and the J gene lost 13 bases, with 23 bases spanning the gap. CDR3 coding DNA: TGTGCCATCAGTAGTAAGGGGGAAGCCGCTTTGGGTTTCTTT. Its protein product is CAISSKGEAALGFF.

This chain connects TRBV18 to TRBJ2-3; tentative D call: TRBD2 (5 bases). Germline CDR1 KGHSH, CDR2 LQKENI. V lost 7 bases to trimming and J lost 4 bases, with 12 bases between them. The CDR3 runs 13 residues. CDR3 amino acids: CASCRVRADTQYF. The CDR3 DNA sequence: TGTGCCAGCTGTCGGGTGAGGGCAGATACGCAGTATTTT.

The chain employs TRBV5-4 and TRBJ2-3; 7 bases line up with TRBD2. This CDR3 contains 15 residues. Germline V gene sequence: CDR1 SGHNT, CDR2 YYREEE (reference sequence). Trimming removed 2 bases from V and 0 bases from J; junction bases left unmatched: 3. The CDR3 is CASSLWGGSTDTQYF. For the CDR3, the DNA is TGTGCCAGCAGCTTATGGGGGGGAAGCACAGATACGCAGTATTTT.

The chain links TRBV10-1 to TRBJ2-3; TRBD2 matches 10 bases. Germline V gene lookup returns CDR1 WNHNN and CDR2 SYGVQD (reference sequence). V gave up 2 bases and J gave up 4 bases; unmatched junction bases: 3. The CDR3 length is 15 residues. CDR3 region: CASSEGLAGADTQYF. In nucleotides, the CDR3 is TGCGCCAGCAGTGAGGGTCTAGCGGGGGCAGATACGCAGTATTTT.

The rearrangement joins TRBV6-4 to TRBJ2-7; D is possibly TRBD2 (6 bases). Germline values: CDR1 MRHNA, CDR2 SNTAGT. The CDR3 spans 15 residues. V lost 5 bases, J lost 1 base, and 15 bases lay in between. In nucleotides, the CDR3 is TGTGCCAGCAGTCTGGAGGAGGGAGCTTCCTACGAGCAGTACTTC. It codes for CASSLEEGASYEQYF.

The V gene is TRBV18, the J gene TRBJ2-5; TRBD2 aligns across 7 bases. Germline values: CDR1 KGHSH, CDR2 LQKENI. The CDR3 is 14 residues long. The V gene end was trimmed by 0 bases and the J gene end by 9 bases; junction bases not matched to a gene: 7. The CDR3: CASSPPYSRGAQYF. The CDR3 coding sequence is TGTGCCAGCTCACCACCGTACAGCCGGGGGGCCCAGTACTTC. Drawing the rest from reference TRBV18 and TRBJ2-5, the complete variable domain is NAGVMQNPRHLVRRRGQEARLRCSPMKGHSHVYWYRQLPEEGLKFMVYLQKENIIDESGMPKERFSAEFPKEGPSILRIQQVVRGDSAAYFCASSPPYSRGAQYFGPGTRLLVL.

J is TRBJ1-2 and V is TRBV18, with 8 bases lining up with TRBD1. The CDR3 runs 13 residues. V lost 5 bases, J lost 5 bases, and 4 bases stayed unmatched. Germline V lookup: CDR1 KGHSH, CDR2 LQKENI. CDR3 in amino acids: CASSTDREYGYTF. CDR3 nucleotides: TGTGCCAGCTCAACGGACAGGGAATATGGCTACACCTTC. Filled out from reference TRBV18 and TRBJ1-2, the complete variable domain reads NAGVMQNPRHLVRRRGQEARLRCSPMKGHSHVYWYRQLPEEGLKFMVYLQKENIIDESGMPKERFSAEFPKEGPSILRIQQVVRGDSAAYFCASSTDREYGYTFGSGTRLTVV.

This chain links TRBV11-2 with TRBJ2-2; 7 bases line up with TRBD2. V lost 6 bases, J lost 4 bases, and 8 bases stayed unmatched. Looked up from germline, CDR1 is SGHAT and CDR2 is FQNNGV. This CDR3 is 15 amino acids long. The CDR3 reads CASSSVTGGTGELFF. CDR3 DNA sequence: TGTGCCAGCAGTTCAGTCACGGGGGGCACCGGGGAGCTGTTTTTT.

The chain couples TRBV25-1 to TRBJ1-1; D is possibly TRBD1 (5 bases). The CDR3 spans 11 residues. Germline V CDR1 and CDR2: MGHDK, SYGVNS. Between the trimmed V and J ends, which lost 4 bases and 9 bases, there was a span of 9 bases. CDR3 loop: CASSAGVKAFF. In nucleotides, the CDR3 is TGTGCCAGCAGTGCGGGGGTTAAAGCTTTCTTT. Supplemented by reference TRBV25-1 and TRBJ1-1, the full variable domain reads EADIYQTPRYLVIGTGKKITLECSQTMGHDKMYWYQQDPGMELHLIHYSYGVNSTEKGDLSSESTVSRIRTEHFPLTLESARPSHTSQYLCASSAGVKAFFGQGTRLTVV.

The chain recombines TRBV7-2 with TRBJ1-6, with TRBD1 matching 10 bases. The CDR3 extends over 14 amino acids. CDR1 and CDR2 (germline): SGHTA, FQGNSA. The J segment lost 10 bases and the V segment lost 3 bases, leaving 3 bases of the junction unmatched. In DNA, the CDR3 is TGTGCCAGCAGCTTTGACAGGGGGCGATCACCCCTCCACTTT. It yields the protein CASSFDRGRSPLHF.

V and J are TRBV11-2 and TRBJ1-1; TRBD1 might be the D (5 bases). The CDR3 is 16 residues long. CDR1 and CDR2 from the germline V gene are SGHAT and FQNNGV. Deletions cut 1 base from V and 0 bases from J, with 12 bases between. CDR3 region: CASSLAGGTMNTEAFF. The CDR3 DNA reads as TGTGCCAGCAGCTTAGCCGGGGGAACCATGAACACTGAAGCTTTCTTT.

The chain joins TRBV6-6 to TRBJ2-5; weak D call: TRBD2 (6 bases). Trimming pared 8 bases from V and 0 bases from J, leaving 7 bases between. The CDR3 totals 12 residues. Per the germline V gene, CDR1 is MNHNY and CDR2 is SVGAGI (reference sequence). In nucleotides, the CDR3 is TGTGCCAGCGGGGGGTACCAAGAGACCCAGTACTTC. The encoded protein is CASGGYQETQYF.

In DNA form, the CDR3 reads TGTGCCAGCAGTTCACAGGGGGCCATATCTGAAGCTTTCTTT. As protein: CASSSQGAISEAFF. The chain is built from TRBV6-5 and TRBJ1-1; 9 nucleotides align to TRBD1. Germline trimming cut 4 bases from V and 6 bases from J; bases unmatched to any gene: 6. There are 14 residues in the CDR3. CDR1 and CDR2 from the germline V gene are MNHEY and SVGAGI.

The chain links TRBV11-2 to TRBJ2-7, with TRBD1 identical over 7 bases. J lost 13 bases, V lost 5 bases, and 8 bases had no gene match. The V gene's germline CDR1 is SGHAT and CDR2 FQNNGV. This CDR3 has 11 amino acids. The CDR3 loop is CASSVTGKDYF. CDR3 sequence (DNA): TGTGCCAGCAGCGTGACAGGGAAAGACTACTTC.

Details on this clone: An end of the junction differs from the germline gene, which may be a read error. V gene TRBV28 combines with J gene TRBJ2-5; perhaps TRBD1 as D (5 bases). Germline lookup yields CDR1 MDHEN and CDR2 SYDVKM. The CDR3 extends over 13 amino acids. CDR3 sequence: CASRSGNQGTQYF. The CDR3 DNA reads as TGTGCCAGTAGATCAGGGAACCAAGGGACCCAGTACTTC.

The chain uses TRBV11-3 and TRBJ2-7; weak D call: TRBD1 (7 bases). The CDR3 runs 15 residues. Trimming took 5 bases from V and 2 from J, leaving 16 bases between them. Looked up from germline, CDR1 is SGHNT and CDR2 is YENEEA. The CDR3 reads CASSHSTGRTYEQYF. The CDR3 DNA follows: TGTGCCAGCAGCCATTCGACAGGGAGGACCTACGAGCAGTACTTC.